The 27 T cell receptor beta chains given below trace back to one sample, sequenced in a study of blood T cells in healthy people across ages. A second about 6 to 11 cycle PCR used barcoded and J-beta primers. TCRdb used MiXCR to reprocess the 5' RACE reads, holding one entry per CDR3 protein. The profile shows about 1.5 million distinct CDR3 sequences, around 39% of them singletons. Material for sequencing was blood. These receptors originate from a woman under 30 in good health.

This clonotype was recorded a few times. The CDR3 DNA sequence: TGTGCCAGCAGTGAGACCGGGGATCAGCCCCAGCATTTT. Its translation is CASSETGDQPQHF. V and J are TRBV2 and TRBJ1-5; D remains ambiguous. Trimming removed 3 bases from V and 5 bases from J, with 8 bases in between. Germline V gene data show CDR1 as SNHLY and CDR2 as FYNNEI. CDR3 length: 13 residues.

Only a few counts were recorded for this clonotype. The chain couples TRBV12-3 or TRBV12-4 to TRBJ2-7; 10 bases line up with TRBD2. The V and J ends lost 7 bases and 7 bases, in that order; junction bases with no gene match: 10. CDR3 length equals 14 residues. CDR3 bases: TGTGCCAGCACGGAGACTAGCGGGTCCTTTGAGCAGTACTTC. Translated: CASTETSGSFEQYF.

This clonotype was recorded a few times. The CDR3 nucleotides read TGCGCCAGTAAGCTAGCGGGAGTCGCCTACGAGCAGTACTTC. Translated: CASKLAGVAYEQYF. The rearrangement joins TRBV5-1 to TRBJ2-7; 10 nucleotides align to TRBD2. Germline V gene sequence: CDR1 SGHRS, CDR2 YFSETQ. This CDR3 has 14 amino acids. V gave up 8 bases and J gave up 2 bases; unmatched junction bases: 7. Variable domain in full (rest from reference TRBV5-1 and TRBJ2-7): KAGVTQTPRYLIKTRGQQVTLSCSPISGHRSVSWYQQTPGQGLQFLFEYFSETQRNKGNFPGRFSGRQFSNSRSEMNVSTLELGDSALYLCASKLAGVAYEQYFGPGTRLTVT.

The chain combines TRBV2 with TRBJ1-1; the D gene is possibly TRBD1 (5 bases). The CDR3 is 15 amino acids. V lost 7 bases, J lost 4 bases, and 19 bases lay in between. Germline CDR1 is SNHLY and CDR2 is FYNNEI. The CDR3 DNA reads TGTGCCAGCACTCCGGGACCACGGTTGGGCACTGAAGCTTTCTTT. Translated: CASTPGPRLGTEAFF. Filled out from reference TRBV2 and TRBJ1-1, the complete variable domain reads EPEVTQTPSHQVTQMGQEVILRCVPISNHLYFYWYRQILGQKVEFLVSFYNNEISEKSEIFDDQFSVERPDGSNFTLKIRSTKLEDSAMYFCASTPGPRLGTEAFFGQGTRLTVV.

This clonotype has just one count. This rearrangement joins TRBV18 to TRBJ1-5, with unresolved D. From germline, CDR1 is KGHSH and CDR2 LQKENI. Trimming took off 6 bases at V and 6 bases at J, with 12 bases between the two ends. The CDR3 has 13 amino acids. The CDR3 sequence: CASSPAAVQPQHF. The CDR3 DNA reads TGTGCCAGCTCCCCCGCGGCGGTTCAGCCCCAGCATTTT.

The gene calls are TRBV20-1 and TRBJ2-1; 8 nucleotides line up with TRBD1. This CDR3 is 16 amino acids long. J gave up 1 base and V 3 bases, and 8 bases lay outside the gene matches. In germline, CDR1 is DFQATT, CDR2 SNEGSKA (reference sequence). CDR3 nucleotide sequence: TGCAGTGCTAGGGACAGGGTTGGAAGGTCCTACAATGAGCAGTTCTTC. As protein: CSARDRVGRSYNEQFF.

There are a few counts of this clonotype. The chain recombines TRBV5-6 with TRBJ2-3; 10 bases align to TRBD2. J gave up 0 bases and V 1 base, and 2 bases lay outside the gene matches. The CDR3 covers 16 residues. In germline, CDR1 is SGHDT, CDR2 YYEEEE. Here the CDR3 reads CASSLTSGTSTDTQYF. The DNA of the CDR3 is TGTGCCAGCAGCTTGACTAGCGGGACTAGCACAGATACGCAGTATTTT.

This clonotype has more than one count but fewer than ten. V is TRBV7-9 and J is TRBJ2-3; D possibly corresponds to TRBD1 (7 bases). The CDR3 loop spans 16 amino acids. CDR1 is SEHNR and CDR2 is FQNEAQ in the germline V gene (reference sequence). Trimming pared 3 bases from V and 2 bases from J, leaving 15 bases between. DNA of the CDR3: TGTGCCAGCAGCTTGATGGAGGGGGCGAACACAGATACGCAGTATTTT. Translation: CASSLMEGANTDTQYF.

The chain combines TRBV6-4 with TRBJ1-1; unclear D gene. The germline V gene encodes CDR1 MRHNA and CDR2 SNTAGT. CDR3 length: 14 amino acids. Trimming stripped 2 bases from V and 2 bases from J, with 9 bases between. CDR3 in DNA: TGTGCCAGCAGTGACGGGAATGGAAACACTGAAGCTTTCTTT. Translating it yields CASSDGNGNTEAFF.

This clonotype was seen more than once but under ten times. The chain carries TRBV9 and TRBJ2-3; D could derive from TRBD1 or TRBD2 (5 bases each). Germline V lookup: CDR1 SGDLS, CDR2 YYNGEE. Trimming took 0 bases from V and 4 from J, leaving 12 bases between them. The CDR3 spans 15 residues. The CDR3 DNA sequence: TGTGCCAGCAGCGTAGGAGGGGCCGGGGCAGATACGCAGTATTTT. Its translation: CASSVGGAGADTQYF. The variable domain in full, completed from reference TRBV9 and TRBJ2-3, reads DSGVTQTPKHLITATGQRVTLRCSPRSGDLSVYWYQQSLDQGLQFLIQYYNGEERAKGNILERFSAQQFPDLHSELNLSSLELGDSALYFCASSVGGAGADTQYFGPGTRLTVL.

This chain joins TRBV5-1 and TRBJ1-2, with D possibly TRBD1 on 6 matching bases. The V end lost 4 bases, the J end lost 7 bases, and 17 bases lay between the germline ends. CDR3 length: 14 residues. Germline values: CDR1 SGHRS, CDR2 YFSETQ. The CDR3 nucleotides read TGCGCCAGCAGCCTAAGCACAGGGAGCAGTGGCTACACCTTC. Translated, it gives CASSLSTGSSGYTF. Supplemented by reference TRBV5-1 and TRBJ1-2, the full variable domain reads KAGVTQTPRYLIKTRGQQVTLSCSPISGHRSVSWYQQTPGQGLQFLFEYFSETQRNKGNFPGRFSGRQFSNSRSEMNVSTLELGDSALYLCASSLSTGSSGYTFGSGTRLTVV.

The chain carries TRBV6-1 and TRBJ2-7, with TRBD2 matching 7 bases. V dropped 7 bases and J dropped 3; count of bases not matched to a gene: 6. Per germline, CDR1 MNHNS and CDR2 SASEGT. CDR3 length equals 13 residues. The CDR3 sequence is CASNPGTIYEQYF. CDR3 sequence (DNA): TGTGCCAGCAACCCCGGGACTATCTACGAGCAGTACTTC.

This chain uses TRBV4-1 with TRBJ2-1; 10 positions agree with TRBD2. Germline CDR1 and CDR2: MGHRA and YSYEKL. The V segment lost 4 bases and the J segment 9 bases; nucleotides outside the gene matches: 18. This CDR3 has 18 amino acids. CDR3 amino acids: CASSPFILASGGAIEQFF. CDR3 bases: TGCGCCAGCAGCCCTTTTATCCTAGCCAGCGGGGGGGCCATTGAGCAGTTCTTC.

Here the CDR3 DNA reads TGTGCCAGCAGTTACTCAGGGACTAGCGGTTACAATGAGCAGTACTTC. It codes for CASSYSGTSGYNEQYF. V and J are TRBV6-5 and TRBJ2-7; TRBD2 matches at 11 bases. The CDR3 sequence is 16 residues long. The germline gives CDR1 MNHEY, CDR2 SVGAGI. The junction had 8 bases not matched to a gene; V was cut back by 0 bases and J by 7 bases.

The chain carries TRBV20-1 and TRBJ1-2; no reliable D call. Trimming shortened V by 0 bases and J by 5 bases, and 16 bases separated the two germline ends. The germline gives CDR1 DFQATT, CDR2 SNEGSKA (reference sequence). There are 15 residues in the CDR3. The CDR3 coding sequence is TGCAGTGCTAGAGATCTCGCTCCCGCGATTTATGGCTACACCTTC. Translation gives CSARDLAPAIYGYTF.

This clonotype has a handful of counts. The chain is built from TRBV28 and TRBJ1-4; D is unclear. V lost 5 bases and J 7 bases, leaving 14 bases between the germline ends. From germline, CDR1 is MDHEN and CDR2 SYDVKM. The CDR3 length is 14 residues. The CDR3 sequence is CASSGSFVSEKLFF. DNA of the CDR3: TGTGCCAGCAGTGGGAGTTTTGTATCTGAAAAACTGTTTTTT.

This clonotype was counted many times. The chain uses TRBV28 and TRBJ2-1, with D perhaps assigned TRBD1 or TRBD2 (7 bases each). CDR3 size: 14 residues. V shed 6 bases and J shed 7 bases, with 16 bases lying between them. From germline, CDR1 is MDHEN and CDR2 SYDVKM. The DNA of the CDR3 is TGTGCCAGCAGCGGGACAGCGGGGATGAATGAGCAGTTCTTC. This encodes CASSGTAGMNEQFF. The full variable domain, with the rest looked up from reference TRBV28 and TRBJ2-1, is DVKVTQSSRYLVKRTGEKVFLECVQDMDHENMFWYRQDPGLGLRLIYFSYDVKMKEKGDIPEGYSVSREKKERFSLILESASTNQTSMYLCASSGTAGMNEQFFGPGTRLTVL.

The table lists this clonotype with a few counts. V is TRBV20-1 and J is TRBJ2-1, with 10 nucleotides matching TRBD2. V lost 0 bases, J lost 10 bases, and 9 bases stayed unmatched. Looked up from germline, CDR1 is DFQATT and CDR2 is SNEGSKA (reference sequence). The CDR3 covers 15 residues. The CDR3 nucleotides read TGCAGTGCTAGAGAGTCGCTAGCGGGAGTCCACGAGCAGTTCTTC. It encodes CSARESLAGVHEQFF.

This clonotype was observed a handful of times. The chain recombines TRBV6-2 or TRBV6-3 with TRBJ1-5, with 7 positions matching TRBD1. The germline V gene encodes CDR1 MNHEY and CDR2 SVGEGT. The CDR3 consists of 14 residues. V lost 4 bases, J lost 4 bases, and 4 bases stayed unmatched. CDR3 in DNA: TGTGCCAGCAGTTTGACAGGGACGAATCAGCCCCAGCATTTT. This encodes CASSLTGTNQPQHF.

This clonotype came up a few times. The CDR3 DNA reads TGCGCCAGCAGTGACTGGGTAGCGATAGCCAAAAACATTCAGTACTTC. It is translated as CASSDWVAIAKNIQYF. The V and J genes are TRBV10-2 and TRBJ2-4; maybe TRBD2 (5 bases). Germline CDR1 is WSHSY and CDR2 is SAAADI. Deletions cut 3 bases from V and 0 bases from J, with 12 bases between. This CDR3 contains 16 residues.

The V call is TRBV12-3 or TRBV12-4, the J call TRBJ2-2, with D possibly matching TRBD1 (5 bases). There are 14 residues in the CDR3. The V and J ends lost 3 bases and 6 bases respectively, with 11 bases between them. As DNA, the CDR3 is TGTGCCAGCAGTTTGAGCAGGGCTCCCGGGGAGCTGTTTTTT. Its translation is CASSLSRAPGELFF.

This clonotype was detected only a few times. The rearrangement uses TRBV7-8 and TRBJ2-5; tentatively, D is TRBD1 (6 bases). The CDR3 covers 16 residues. The V and J ends lost 2 bases and 5 bases respectively, with 18 bases between them. Germline V gives CDR1 SGHVS, CDR2 FQNEAQ. The CDR3 DNA sequence: TGTGCCAGCAGCTTAACCACAGGGCGTGTTTTGGAGACCCAGTACTTC. Translated: CASSLTTGRVLETQYF.

The table lists this clonotype with a few counts. The CDR3 protein is CSARDARTSGDTQYF. The CDR3 coding sequence is TGCAGTGCTAGAGATGCGAGGACTAGCGGCGATACGCAGTATTTT. The chain carries TRBV20-1 and TRBJ2-3, with TRBD2 matching 10 bases. The CDR3 runs to 15 residues. Germline CDR1 reads DFQATT; CDR2 reads SNEGSKA (reference sequence). V gave up 0 bases and J gave up 6 bases; unmatched junction bases: 6.

The J gene is TRBJ2-1, the V gene TRBV9; D call uncertain. Trimming shortened V by 3 bases and J by 5 bases, and 9 bases separated the two germline ends. There are 13 residues in the CDR3. Germline-derived CDR1 and CDR2 are SGDLS and YYNGEE. For the CDR3, the DNA is TGTGCCAGCAGCGGACCCTCGAACAATGAGCAGTTCTTC. Protein sequence: CASSGPSNNEQFF.

The J gene is TRBJ2-1, the V gene TRBV11-2, with 15 bases identical to TRBD2. With 4 bases clipped from V and 3 bases from J, the junction kept 4 bases outside the gene matches. The germline V gene has CDR1 SGHAT and CDR2 FQNNGV. The CDR3 contains 17 residues. The CDR3 loop is CASSWTSGRADYNEQFF. CDR3 in DNA: TGTGCCAGCAGCTGGACTAGCGGGAGGGCCGACTACAATGAGCAGTTCTTC. Using reference TRBV11-2 and TRBJ2-1 for the parts outside the CDR3, the full variable domain is EAGVAQSPRYKIIEKRQSVAFWCNPISGHATLYWYQQILGQGPKLLIQFQNNGVVDDSQLPKDRFSAERLKGVDSTLKIQPAKLEDSAVYLCASSWTSGRADYNEQFFGPGTRLTVL.

This chain uses TRBV21-1 with TRBJ2-1; the listed D gene, TRBD2, was not tested against the DNA. TRBV21-1 is assigned pseudogene status. The CDR3 spans 19 residues. The chain's CDR3 is CASSKEASGRLLRYNEQFF. CDR3 DNA: TGTGCCAGCAGCAAAGAGGCTAGCGGGAGGTTATTACGCTACAATGAGCAGTTCTTC.

The V call is TRBV6-2 or TRBV6-3, the J call TRBJ1-5; D ambiguous. The V end lost 2 bases, the J end lost 7 bases, and 27 bases lay between the germline ends. From germline, CDR1 is MNHEY and CDR2 SVGEGT. This CDR3 contains 19 residues. CDR3 sequence: CASSYRRNLRTVREQPQHF. For the CDR3, the DNA is TGTGCCAGCAGTTACCGACGAAATCTTAGGACGGTCCGGGAACAGCCCCAGCATTTT.